The 3 T cell receptor beta chains given below trace back to one sample, sequenced in a study of blood T cell repertoires in COVID-19. Generated by immunoSEQ multiplex PCR, the TCRdb table keeps only in-frame clones and is missing some. The profile shows under 150,000 clones, 75% to 90% of them singletons. The material sequenced was peripheral blood. These receptors all stem from a man younger than 40 with acute or convalescent COVID-19.

The rearrangement links TRBV10-3 to TRBJ1-1, with 7 bases aligning to TRBD1. There are 13 residues in the CDR3. In germline, CDR1 is ENHRY, CDR2 SYGVKD. The J segment lost 4 bases and the V segment lost 6 bases, leaving 5 bases of the junction unmatched. The CDR3 DNA reads TGTGCCATCAGCCCTGGGGACAGCACTGAAGCTTTCTTT. It is translated as CAISPGDSTEAFF.

This clone was detected only a few times. The V call is TRBV6-5, the J call TRBJ1-5; D ambiguous. With 6 bases removed from V and 5 bases from J, the gap between germline ends came to 11 bases. The CDR3 is made up of 13 amino acids. From germline, CDR1 is MNHEY and CDR2 SVGAGI. The CDR3 sequence is CASSPSPYQPQHF. CDR3 bases: TGTGCCAGCAGCCCCTCCCCGTATCAGCCCCAGCATTTT.

CDR3 coding DNA: TGTGCCACCAGCTTCGACAGGGACGGTCAGCCCCAGCATTTT. Its protein is CATSFDRDGQPQHF. The chain joins TRBV15 to TRBJ1-5, with 7 bases identical to TRBD1. Trimming removed 5 bases from V and 6 bases from J; junction bases left unmatched: 7. Germline V lookup: CDR1 LNHNV, CDR2 YYDKDF (reference sequence). CDR3 length equals 14 residues.